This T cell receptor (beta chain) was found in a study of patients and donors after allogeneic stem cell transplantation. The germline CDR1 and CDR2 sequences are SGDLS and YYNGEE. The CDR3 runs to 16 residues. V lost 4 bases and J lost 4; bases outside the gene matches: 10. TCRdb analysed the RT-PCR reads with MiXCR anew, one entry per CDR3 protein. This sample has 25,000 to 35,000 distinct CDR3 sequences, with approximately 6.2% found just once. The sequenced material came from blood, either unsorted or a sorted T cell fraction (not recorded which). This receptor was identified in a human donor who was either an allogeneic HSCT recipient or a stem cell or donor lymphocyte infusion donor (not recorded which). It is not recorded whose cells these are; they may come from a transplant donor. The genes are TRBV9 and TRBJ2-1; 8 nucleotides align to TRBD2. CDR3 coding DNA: TGTGCCAGCAGCCCCAGAGCGCCTAGCGGGTACAATGAGCAGTTCTTC. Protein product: CASSPRAPSGYNEQFF. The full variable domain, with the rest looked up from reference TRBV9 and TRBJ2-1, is DSGVTQTPKHLITATGQRVTLRCSPRSGDLSVYWYQQSLDQGLQFLIQYYNGEERAKGNILERFSAQQFPDLHSELNLSSLELGDSALYFCASSPRAPSGYNEQFFGPGTRLTVL.